Following are 10 T cell receptor beta chains from one sample sequenced in a study of Graves' ophthalmopathy and Graves' hyperthyroidism. Transcripts of RNA were the source for amplifying TCR beta CDR3 regions. First-round RT-PCR with HTBI primers preceded a second-round multiplex PCR. MiXCR, run by TCRdb on the multiplex PCR reads, gives a single entry per CDR3 protein. The top ten hold about 8.2% of the sample, which has 150,000 to 200,000 distinct CDR3 sequences, around 39% seen once. Sequencing was carried out using peripheral blood. The receptors shown here come from a man aged 30-40 years with Graves' ophthalmopathy.

This chain joins TRBV11-1 and TRBJ1-3; D is undetermined. From germline, CDR1 is SGHAT and CDR2 FQDESV (reference sequence). V was cut by 6 bases and J by 0 bases, with 15 bases left in between. This CDR3 is 16 amino acids long. The chain's CDR3 is CASRDYDGLSGNTIYF. The CDR3 DNA is TGTGCCAGCAGGGATTATGACGGCCTCTCTGGAAACACCATATATTTT.

V gene TRBV12-3 or TRBV12-4 combines with J gene TRBJ2-5; D assignment may be TRBD1 or TRBD2 (5 bases each). The CDR3 sequence is 14 residues long. V lost 7 bases and J 4 bases, leaving 16 bases between the germline ends. CDR3: CASTSRGRLETQYF. CDR3 in DNA: TGTGCCAGCACCTCCCGGGGCAGGCTAGAGACCCAGTACTTC.

This CDR3 reads CASSLGQAFSYEQYF. The CDR3 DNA is TGTGCCAGCAGCTTAGGCCAGGCCTTCTCCTACGAGCAGTACTTC. V is TRBV7-2 and J is TRBJ2-7; D ambiguous. The V and J ends lost 1 base and 0 bases respectively, with 10 bases between them. The CDR3 length is 15 residues. Germline-derived CDR1 and CDR2 are SGHTA and FQGNSA.

This clonotype has ten or more counts. The chain links TRBV5-1 to TRBJ1-1, with 10 nucleotides matching TRBD1. This CDR3 has 13 residues. The J segment lost 8 bases and the V segment lost 4 bases, leaving 5 bases of the junction unmatched. CDR1 is SGHRS and CDR2 is YFSETQ in the germline V gene. The CDR3 region is CASSRDRGLEAFF. For the CDR3, the DNA is TGCGCCAGCAGCCGGGACAGGGGTCTGGAAGCTTTCTTT.

The table lists this clonotype with many counts. The chain has TRBV7-8 and TRBJ2-5; D gene ambiguous. The germline V gene encodes CDR1 SGHVS and CDR2 FQNEAQ. V was shortened by 5 bases and J by 7 bases, with 17 bases between the two germline ends. The CDR3 is made up of 14 amino acids. Here the CDR3 DNA reads TGTGCCAGCAGCCCAAAGGCCTACTGGGGGACCCAGTACTTC. It translates to CASSPKAYWGTQYF.

This chain links TRBV6-1 with TRBJ1-1; D is uncertain. This CDR3 contains 13 residues. CDR1 and CDR2 (germline): MNHNS, SASEGT. V shed 1 base and J shed 8 bases, with 11 bases lying between them. CDR3 nucleotide sequence: TGTGCCAGCAGTGAAGTTTGGTCAGGAGAAGCTTTCTTT. Translation gives CASSEVWSGEAFF.

This clonotype was found many times. The chain uses TRBV11-2 and TRBJ1-1, with D tentatively TRBD1 (6 bases). The CDR3 has 15 amino acids. V was shortened by 5 bases and J by 4 bases, with 17 bases between the two germline ends. Germline CDR1 and CDR2: SGHAT and FQNNGV. In DNA form, the CDR3 reads TGTGCCAGCAGCCCAGTTACAGGGCGGGCCACTGAAGCTTTCTTT. Translated, it gives CASSPVTGRATEAFF.

Ten or more counts support this clonotype. The chain carries TRBV6-5 and TRBJ2-7; a weak D match, TRBD1 (5 bases). V lost 0 bases to trimming and J lost 3 bases, with 9 bases between them. Germline lookup yields CDR1 MNHEY and CDR2 SVGAGI. The CDR3 sequence is 14 residues long. The CDR3 is CASSYSNRIYEQYF. For the CDR3, the DNA is TGTGCCAGCAGTTACTCGAACAGGATCTACGAGCAGTACTTC.

This clonotype appeared many times. The chain joins TRBV7-2 to TRBJ2-7; the D gene is possibly TRBD2 (7 bases). The CDR3 is 15 amino acids. Trimming cost V 5 bases and J 4 bases, with 18 bases left between them. Germline V gene sequence: CDR1 SGHTA, CDR2 FQGNSA. The CDR3 is CASSQARGGPYEQYF. The CDR3 DNA sequence: TGTGCCAGCAGCCAGGCTAGGGGGGGGCCATACGAGCAGTACTTC.

This clonotype was recorded many times. The rearrangement uses TRBV12-3 or TRBV12-4 and TRBJ2-7; 11 bases line up with TRBD2. The ends lost 5 bases at V and 2 bases at J; junction bases unmatched: 5. The CDR3 runs 15 residues. DNA for the CDR3: TGTGCCAGCAGTCGTAGCGGGAGGGGGCCCTACGAGCAGTACTTC. Its translation is CASSRSGRGPYEQYF.